This TCR beta chain was documented in a study of T cells in Graves' hyperthyroidism and ophthalmopathy. Germline loops: CDR1 SQVTM, CDR2 ANQGSEA. Trimming left V 2 bases short and J 7 bases short, with 9 bases between. The CDR3 is made up of 13 amino acids. What was amplified from RNA transcripts were TCR beta CDR3 regions. A set of HTBI primers served as the primers for a first-round RT-PCR of the TCR CDR3. TCRdb called the multiplex PCR reads again in MiXCR, with one record for every CDR3 protein. This sample carries 300,000 to 400,000 distinct CDR3 sequences, about 20% of them seen once, and the ten largest clones take 49%.

The origin of this receptor is a woman between 45 and 60 years old with Graves' hyperthyroidism. Source material: blood. The chain uses TRBV29-1 and TRBJ1-6; D is unclear. In nucleotides, the CDR3 is TGCAGCGTTGAAATAACAGAAAATTCACCCCTCCACTTT. It yields the protein CSVEITENSPLHF. Based on the CDR3 plus reference TRBV29-1 and TRBJ1-6, the full variable domain is SAVISQKPSRDICQRGTSLTIQCQVDSQVTMMFWYRQQPGQSLTLIATANQGSEATYESGFVIDKFPISRPNLTFSTLTVSNMSPEDSSIYLCSVEITENSPLHFGNGTRLTVT.